A single sample gave rise to the 23 T cell receptor beta chains below, sequenced in a study of OX40 agonist ivuxolimab in advanced cancers. Clones were sequenced by immunoSEQ multiplex PCR, and TCRdb holds only the in-frame ones, with some missing. The sample has about 62,000 clones, around four fifths seen once. The material was CD4+ or CD8+ T cells sorted from blood, obtained in a trial of the OX40 agonist ivuxolimab. The receptor source for this set is an adult with an advanced solid tumor such as melanoma, head and neck, liver or kidney cancer.

The chain uses TRBV11-3 and TRBJ2-1; TRBD2 matches 7 bases. V gave up 0 bases and J gave up 15 bases; unmatched junction bases: 5. CDR3 size: 12 residues. From germline, CDR1 is SGHNT and CDR2 YENEEA. CDR3 sequence: CASSLDSGEGFF. CDR3 DNA: TGTGCCAGCAGCTTAGATTCGGGGGAGGGGTTCTTC. Full variable domain (missing parts from reference TRBV11-3 and TRBJ2-1): EAGVVQSPRYKIIEKKQPVAFWCNPISGHNTLYWYLQNLGQGPELLIRYENEEAVDDSQLPKDRFSAERLKGVDSTLKIQPAELGDSAVYLCASSLDSGEGFFGPGTRLTVL.

This CDR3 is CASRTGLAGGIPYDEQYF. DNA for the CDR3: TGTGCCAGCAGGACGGGACTAGCGGGAGGGATACCCTACGATGAGCAGTACTTC. The chain has TRBV28 and TRBJ2-7, with TRBD2 matching over 16 bases. This CDR3 spans 18 amino acids. The trim removed 6 bases at V and 7 bases at J, leaving 15 bases unmatched. CDR1 and CDR2 from the germline V gene are MDHEN and SYDVKM.

The rearrangement uses TRBV6-1 and TRBJ2-4, with D perhaps TRBD2 (5 bases). CDR3 length: 15 residues. From germline, CDR1 is MNHNS and CDR2 SASEGT. Deletions cut 6 bases from V and 1 base from J, with 13 bases between. CDR3 DNA sequence: TGTGCCAGCAGGACCCGGGATGAGGCCAAAAACATTCAGTACTTC. Translation gives CASRTRDEAKNIQYF.

V and J are TRBV6-5 and TRBJ1-4; TRBD1 matches 7 bases. The germline V gene encodes CDR1 MNHEY and CDR2 SVGAGI. V dropped 11 bases and J dropped 1; count of bases not matched to a gene: 4. There are 13 residues in the CDR3. The CDR3 nucleotides are TGTGCCCACTACAGGGGAACTAATGAAAAACTGTTTTTT. This sequence encodes CAHYRGTNEKLFF.

V gene TRBV11-2 combines with J gene TRBJ2-1; 8 bases align to TRBD2. Per germline, CDR1 SGHAT and CDR2 FQNNGV. The CDR3 loop spans 15 amino acids. After removal of 3 bases from V and 4 bases from J, the junction contained 5 bases not matched to a gene. The CDR3 sequence: CASSLALAVYNEQFF. CDR3 coding DNA: TGTGCCAGCAGCTTGGCACTAGCGGTTTACAATGAGCAGTTCTTC.

The rearrangement uses TRBV15 and TRBJ1-2, with D possibly matching TRBD1 (5 bases). Trimming took 4 bases from V and 2 from J, leaving 14 bases between them. Germline V CDR1 and CDR2: LNHNV, YYDKDF (reference sequence). The CDR3 sequence is 15 residues long. CDR3 in amino acids: CATSTAPQVNYGYTF. CDR3 DNA: TGTGCCACCAGCACCGCACCACAGGTCAACTATGGCTACACCTTC.

The rearrangement uses TRBV7-3 and TRBJ2-3, with 11 positions matching TRBD1. Trimming removed 5 bases from V and 8 bases from J; junction bases left unmatched: 6. The CDR3 contains 14 residues. The V gene's germline CDR1 is SGHTA and CDR2 FQGTGA. The CDR3 reads CASSAMGTGGTQYF. The DNA of the CDR3 is TGTGCCAGCAGCGCTATGGGGACAGGGGGTACGCAGTATTTT.

The chain recombines TRBV7-2 with TRBJ2-2; D is ambiguous. Germline assignment: CDR1 SGHTA and CDR2 FQGNSA. V shed 1 base and J shed 0 bases, with 9 bases lying between them. This CDR3 has 16 amino acids. The DNA of the CDR3 is TGTGCCAGCAGCTTAGACACTCCGACGAACACCGGGGAGCTGTTTTTT. Encoded protein: CASSLDTPTNTGELFF.

The chain joins TRBV6-5 to TRBJ2-7, with D tentatively TRBD1 (5 bases). The CDR3 is 15 residues long. The ends were cut back, 3 bases at V and 1 base at J, with 13 bases in the middle. Germline-derived CDR1 and CDR2 are MNHEY and SVGAGI. CDR3 DNA: TGTGCCAGCAGTTATAGATCACAGGAGTCCTACGAGCAGTACTTC. Translating gives CASSYRSQESYEQYF.

This chain links TRBV7-8 with TRBJ2-7; no firm D call. In germline, CDR1 is SGHVS, CDR2 FQNEAQ. V was trimmed by 0 bases and J by 0 bases, leaving 6 bases between them. The CDR3 has 14 residues. The chain's CDR3 is CASSLAPSSYEQYF. The CDR3 DNA reads TGTGCCAGCAGCTTAGCACCGAGCTCCTACGAGCAGTACTTC.

This clone appeared a single time. The rearrangement links TRBV30 to TRBJ1-4; TRBD1 might be the D (5 bases). Trimming shortened V by 0 bases and J by 3 bases, and 8 bases separated the two germline ends. The CDR3 has 14 amino acids. Looked up from germline, CDR1 is GTSNPN and CDR2 is SVGIG (reference sequence). CDR3 coding DNA: TGTGCCTGGAGTGTAGGGGTTCCTAATGAAAAACTGTTTTTT. Translation: CAWSVGVPNEKLFF. Full variable domain (rest looked up from reference TRBV30 and TRBJ1-4): SQTIHQWPATLVQPVGSPLSLECTVEGTSNPNLYWYRQAAGRGLQLLFYSVGIGQISSEVPQNLSASRPQDRQFILSSKKLLLSDSGFYLCAWSVGVPNEKLFFGSGTQLSVL.

This clone was seen a few times. V usage is TRBV19 and J usage is TRBJ2-1; TRBD2 agrees at 14 bases. The trim removed 10 bases at V and 1 base at J, leaving 3 bases unmatched. Germline V gene data show CDR1 as LNHDA and CDR2 as SQIVND (reference sequence). This CDR3 has 15 residues. The CDR3 here is CATGTSGSSYNEQFF. The CDR3 bases are TGTGCCACAGGGACTAGCGGGAGTTCCTACAATGAGCAGTTCTTC.

This chain uses TRBV7-2 with TRBJ1-6, with D possibly matching TRBD1 (5 bases). Germline values: CDR1 SGHTA, CDR2 FQGNSA. V gave up 5 bases and J gave up 10 bases, with 21 bases separating them. The CDR3 is 16 residues long. DNA of the CDR3: TGTGCCAGCAGCCCCTTTAGGGGAGGGGTGAGGTCACCCCTCCACTTT. Amino acid sequence: CASSPFRGGVRSPLHF. Variable domain in full (rest from reference TRBV7-2 and TRBJ1-6): GAGVSQSPSNKVTEKGKDVELRCDPISGHTALYWYRQSLGQGLEFLIYFQGNSAPDKSGLPSDRFSAERTGGSVSTLTIQRTQQEDSAVYLCASSPFRGGVRSPLHFGNGTRLTVT.

The chain carries TRBV5-6 and TRBJ2-5; possible D gene TRBD1, 6 bases. V was cut by 4 bases and J by 5 bases, with 15 bases left in between. The CDR3 consists of 14 residues. The germline CDR1 and CDR2 sequences are SGHDT and YYEEEE. The CDR3 DNA reads as TGTGCCAGCAGCACCATACAGGGTTTGGAGACCCAGTACTTC. It specifies CASSTIQGLETQYF.

This clone was seen only once. The CDR3 region is CASSDQGFSYGYTF. The DNA for the CDR3 is TGTGCCAGCAGTGACCAGGGTTTTAGCTATGGCTACACCTTC. The chain has TRBV6-1 and TRBJ1-2; D possibly corresponds to TRBD1 (5 bases). The germline V gene encodes CDR1 MNHNS and CDR2 SASEGT. The ends were cut back, 3 bases at V and 4 bases at J, with 12 bases in the middle. The CDR3 extends over 14 amino acids.

The chain carries TRBV5-8 and TRBJ1-4, with D perhaps matching TRBD1 (6 bases). Germline V gene data show CDR1 as SGHTS and CDR2 as YDEGEE. Trimming took 5 bases from V and 5 from J, leaving 10 bases between them. CDR3 length equals 13 residues. In DNA, the CDR3 is TGTGCCAGCAGACGGGGGCCGAATGAAAAACTGTTTTTT. Residues: CASRRGPNEKLFF.

The genes are TRBV7-2 and TRBJ1-5; D unresolved. The CDR3 spans 15 residues. Per germline, CDR1 SGHTA and CDR2 FQGNSA. V was cut by 0 bases and J by 4 bases, with 10 bases left in between. The CDR3 DNA reads as TGTGCCAGCAGCTTAGCGCTTGGGCCTAATCAGCCCCAGCATTTT. The encoded protein is CASSLALGPNQPQHF.

CDR3 sequence: CAISESRLSGADTQYF. The CDR3 nucleotides are TGTGCCATCAGTGAGTCGCGGCTATCGGGCGCAGATACGCAGTATTTT. The chain combines TRBV10-3 with TRBJ2-3; D ambiguous. The CDR3 has 16 residues. The germline V and J ends were trimmed by 0 bases and 4 bases, with 14 bases remaining between them. The germline V gene has CDR1 ENHRY and CDR2 SYGVKD.

The J gene is TRBJ2-2, the V gene TRBV19; D is unclear. The length of the CDR3 is 11 residues. V was shortened by 3 bases and J by 7 bases, with 3 bases between the two germline ends. Germline lookup yields CDR1 LNHDA and CDR2 SQIVND (reference sequence). CDR3 in amino acids: CASSIGGELFF. For the CDR3, the DNA is TGTGCCAGTAGTATCGGCGGGGAGCTGTTTTTT.

The gene calls are TRBV7-2 and TRBJ1-2, with TRBD1 as a possible D gene (6 bases). CDR3 length: 12 residues. Per the germline V gene, CDR1 is SGHTA and CDR2 is FQGNSA. Trimming stripped 4 bases from V and 7 bases from J, with 10 bases between. CDR3 sequence reads: CASSYRVSGYTF. In nucleotides, the CDR3 is TGTGCCAGCAGCTACAGGGTTTCTGGCTACACCTTC.

The rearrangement joins TRBV4-2 to TRBJ2-7; 7 bases are shared with TRBD2. J was trimmed by 6 bases and V by 4 bases; bases with no gene match: 9. Germline V gene sequence: CDR1 LGHNA, CDR2 YNFKEQ. There are 14 residues in the CDR3. The CDR3 reads CASSPGGSRGEQYF. The CDR3 DNA is TGTGCCAGCAGCCCTGGCGGGAGTCGCGGCGAGCAGTACTTC.

V gene TRBV28 combines with J gene TRBJ2-2; D uncertain. The CDR3 is 15 residues long. CDR1 and CDR2 (germline): MDHEN, SYDVKM. V was shortened by 1 base and J by 2 bases, with 8 bases between the two germline ends. In DNA form, the CDR3 reads TGTGCCAGCAGTTTATCCGGGCTTAACACCGGGGAGCTGTTTTTT. This gives the protein CASSLSGLNTGELFF.

V gene TRBV14 combines with J gene TRBJ2-4; possibly TRBD2 for D (5 bases). The CDR3 spans 14 residues. V gave up 3 bases and J gave up 0 bases, with 6 bases separating them. The V gene's germline CDR1 is SGHDN and CDR2 FVKESK. CDR3: CASSQAGAKNIQYF. Written as DNA, the CDR3 is TGTGCCAGCAGCCAGGCGGGAGCCAAAAACATTCAGTACTTC.